The rows below give T cell receptor beta chains drawn from one sample of a study of blood T cell repertoires in COVID-19. Only in-frame clones appear in the TCRdb table, and some are missing; sequencing was by immunoSEQ multiplex PCR. The table shows around 150,000 clones, with about 90% occurring only once. Sequenced sample: peripheral blood. The receptors were gathered from a man under 40 with COVID-19, enrolled during active disease. Each CDR3 is given with its conserved first and last residue. D genes are given only for firm matches.

>15|TRBV5-1|TRBJ1-1|TRBD1
CASSYGTARMTEAFF
>15|TRBV11-1|TRBJ2-4|TRBD1
CASSFRTGGVDIQYF
>15|TRBV27|TRBJ1-4|TRBD1
CASSPRQGGSEKLFF
>14|TRBV5-1|TRBJ2-3|-
CASSPPSPTDTQYF
>16|TRBV7-9|TRBJ1-2|TRBD1
CASRKGGQESNYGYTF
>13|TRBV12-3/TRBV12-4|TRBJ1-3|-
CASFGISGNTIYF
>14|TRBV11-2|TRBJ2-3|-
CASTEGSLGNTQYF
>15|TRBV5-4|TRBJ2-7|-
CASSRPVGSSYEQYF
>14|TRBV19|TRBJ2-3|-
CASTTTPGTDTQYF
>16|TRBV18|TRBJ2-7|-
CASSPQGSGSSYEQYF
>13|TRBV7-2|TRBJ1-1|TRBD1
CASSWTRGPLVFF
>15|TRBV19|TRBJ1-6|TRBD1
CASSPGTGFLSPLHF
>17|TRBV6-2/TRBV6-3|TRBJ2-7|TRBD1
CASSSLLGQGESYEQYF
>15|TRBV6-5|TRBJ1-6|-
CASSYSEVENSPLHF
>15|TRBV9|TRBJ1-2|TRBD1
CASSANLDRGYGYTF
>18|TRBV9|TRBJ2-3|TRBD2
CASSVGAGGLAGLETQYF
>12|TRBV28|TRBJ1-2|-
CASRSRVYGYTF
>13|TRBV9|TRBJ2-3|-
CASSVAGEDTQYF
>14|TRBV19|TRBJ1-2|TRBD1
CASSIGDRSYGYTF
>15|TRBV5-4|TRBJ2-1|TRBD2
CASSLIAGGLPEQFF
>13|TRBV5-6|TRBJ1-1|-
CASTREGFTEAFF
>13|TRBV19|TRBJ1-1|-
CASSIRGNTEAFF
>16|TRBV27|TRBJ2-3|TRBD1
CASSSRDRGPTDTQYF
>17|TRBV27|TRBJ2-6|-
CASRSSLSSSGANVLTF
>13|TRBV7-9|TRBJ2-7|-
CASSPVGGYEQYF
>15|TRBV25-1|TRBJ2-1|TRBD1
CASSDTGDRATKQFF
>19|TRBV18|TRBJ2-7|TRBD1
CASSLPGQGKVRINYEQYF
>11|TRBV28|TRBJ2-7|-
CASSFYYEQYF
>15|TRBV5-4|TRBJ1-2|TRBD1
CASSLSGQGDYGYTF
>16|TRBV7-7|TRBJ2-2|TRBD2
CASSFGTSAYTGELFF
>15|TRBV5-1|TRBJ2-1|-
CASSLALAAYNEQFF
>12|TRBV28|TRBJ1-2|-
CASSFQNYGYTF
>13|TRBV6-5|TRBJ2-3|-
CASRQEFTDTQYF
>13|TRBV29-1|TRBJ1-2|TRBD1
CSAGTGREHGYTF
>14|TRBV29-1|TRBJ1-2|-
CSAKRGILNYGYTF
>15|TRBV2|TRBJ2-1|-
CASSARSTLGNEQFF
>14|TRBV6-6|TRBJ2-7|TRBD2
CASSPPGLGYEQYF
>15|TRBV7-2|TRBJ2-7|TRBD2
CASSRRGLNSYEQYF
>14|TRBV7-2|TRBJ2-7|-
CASSRPGSSYEQYF
>12|TRBV7-9|TRBJ1-1|-
CASSYSNTEAFF
>16|TRBV30|TRBJ2-4|TRBD2
CAWEAGGAIAKNIQYF
>15|TRBV7-9|TRBJ2-1|TRBD2
CASSLGLVGPNEQFF
>14|TRBV28|TRBJ2-7|TRBD1
CASRPGQTSYEQYF
>14|TRBV28|TRBJ1-6|TRBD1
CASSPRTGFSPLHF
>14|TRBV7-2|TRBJ1-2|TRBD1
CASSLGQGNYGYTF